One and the same sample provided the 13 T cell receptor beta chains below, sequenced in a study of CD8+ T cells in alopecia areata (dated by TCRdb to 2016 to 2019). The time point label corresponds to: around 28 days on oral tofacitinib. Explained via the paper, the treatment or condition label denotes: oral pan-JAK inhibitor, 5-10 mg twice daily. The library was made by the immunoSEQ multiplex PCR assay. For TCR sequencing, RNA was extracted from every sample and reverse transcribed into cDNA to serve as template. TCRdb obtained this table from immuneACCESS and retained in-frame rearrangements with V and J assigned. These tables miss some clones; where compared with another copy, unresolved V genes account for less than half of the shortfall, and the remainder is unexplained. The sample table holds fewer than 150,000 clones, of which 75% to 85% were seen once. Together, the top ten hold around 25% of the sample.

This specimen consisted of CD8+ T cells sorted from blood, obtained at week 4, from a patient treated with tofacitinib. These receptors all stem from a human donor with alopecia areata.

DNA of the CDR3: TGTGCCAGTAGTATAGTCGGGAGGCAGGGGGCATACCAGCCCCAGCATTTT. Translated, it gives CASSIVGRQGAYQPQHF. The V call is TRBV19, the J call TRBJ1-5; 8 bases align to TRBD1. The V segment lost 1 base and the J segment 7 bases; nucleotides outside the gene matches: 12. In germline, CDR1 is LNHDA, CDR2 SQIVND (reference sequence). CDR3 length: 17 amino acids.

This CDR3 is CASSQDRSDNEQFF. In DNA, the CDR3 is TGCGCCAGCAGCCAAGATCGCTCGGACAATGAGCAGTTCTTC. V gene TRBV4-1 combines with J gene TRBJ2-1, with D unresolved. Trimming stripped 0 bases from V and 5 bases from J, with 8 bases between. Germline CDR1 reads MGHRA; CDR2 reads YSYEKL. This CDR3 contains 14 residues.

The chain combines TRBV29-1 with TRBJ2-1, with a tentative D call TRBD2 (7 bases). Germline V CDR1 and CDR2: SQVTM, ANQGSEA. The CDR3 is 13 residues long. Trimming left V 5 bases short and J 8 bases short, with 16 bases between. The DNA for the CDR3 is TGCAGCGTTCGTCGGGGGGCGGAGGATGAGCAGTTCTTC. Translation: CSVRRGAEDEQFF.

The chain uses TRBV4-1 and TRBJ1-1, with D perhaps matching TRBD1 (5 bases). Trimming took off 4 bases at V and 4 bases at J, with 16 bases between the two ends. The V gene's germline CDR1 is MGHRA and CDR2 YSYEKL. CDR3 size: 15 residues. CDR3 DNA: TGCGCCAGCAGCCCCACAGGCTCACAAGGCACTGAAGCTTTCTTT. This sequence encodes CASSPTGSQGTEAFF.

The V gene is TRBV9, the J gene TRBJ2-3; D is possibly TRBD2 (5 bases). The V end lost 0 bases, the J end lost 2 bases, and 10 bases lay between the germline ends. Germline CDR1 reads SGDLS; CDR2 reads YYNGEE. There are 15 residues in the CDR3. The CDR3 nucleotides read TGTGCCAGCAGCGTAGGAAGCGGAGTCACAGATACGCAGTATTTT. Translated, it gives CASSVGSGVTDTQYF.

This sequence joins TRBV29-1 and TRBJ2-5; no definite D call. V lost 0 bases and J lost 9, with 8 bases in between. The germline V gene encodes CDR1 SQVTM and CDR2 ANQGSEA. The CDR3 loop spans 11 amino acids. The CDR3: CSVEDGVAQYF. CDR3 DNA: TGCAGCGTTGAAGATGGAGTGGCCCAGTACTTC. Full variable domain (remainder filled in from reference TRBV29-1 and TRBJ2-5): SAVISQKPSRDICQRGTSLTIQCQVDSQVTMMFWYRQQPGQSLTLIATANQGSEATYESGFVIDKFPISRPNLTFSTLTVSNMSPEDSSIYLCSVEDGVAQYFGPGTRLLVL.

This sequence joins TRBV4-1 and TRBJ1-4, with D unclear. Germline assignment: CDR1 MGHRA and CDR2 YSYEKL. This CDR3 is 14 amino acids long. Trimming shortened V by 3 bases and J by 8 bases, and 13 bases separated the two germline ends. The chain's CDR3 is CASSQRPSGEKLFF. The CDR3 DNA reads as TGCGCCAGCAGCCAGAGACCTTCCGGGGAAAAACTGTTTTTT.

The V call is TRBV27, the J call TRBJ2-1; 8 positions agree with TRBD2. Trimming at V came to 5 bases and at J to 10 bases, leaving 4 bases not matched to a gene. Germline V CDR1 and CDR2: MNHEY, SMNVEV (reference sequence). This CDR3 is built from 12 residues. In DNA form, the CDR3 reads TGTGCCAGCAGTCCGACTAGCGACGAGCAGTTCTTC. Translation: CASSPTSDEQFF.

V usage is TRBV7-2 and J usage is TRBJ2-3; D is uncertain. The V end was cut by 4 bases, the J end by 6 bases, with 11 bases between. This CDR3 contains 13 residues. Germline CDR1 reads SGHTA; CDR2 reads FQGNSA. The CDR3, as DNA: TGTGCCAGCAGCTCCCGACCCTTGGATACGCAGTATTTT. This translates into CASSSRPLDTQYF. The full variable domain, in which reference TRBV7-2 and TRBJ2-3 provide the parts outside the CDR3, is GAGVSQSPSNKVTEKGKDVELRCDPISGHTALYWYRQSLGQGLEFLIYFQGNSAPDKSGLPSDRFSAERTGGSVSTLTIQRTQQEDSAVYLCASSSRPLDTQYFGPGTRLTVL.

The CDR3 sequence: CASSLSDRPYEQYF. The CDR3 nucleotides read TGTGCCAGCAGTTTATCGGACAGGCCCTACGAGCAGTACTTC. The genes are TRBV27 and TRBJ2-7; TRBD1 agrees at 7 bases. The ends lost 0 bases at V and 2 bases at J; junction bases unmatched: 1. In germline, CDR1 is MNHEY, CDR2 SMNVEV (reference sequence). The CDR3 covers 14 residues.

J is TRBJ1-2 and V is TRBV29-1; unclear D gene. The germline CDR1 and CDR2 sequences are SQVTM and ANQGSEA. The V end lost 4 bases, the J end lost 3 bases, and 6 bases lay between the germline ends. The CDR3 length is 11 residues. The chain's CDR3 is CSVAEDYGYTF. CDR3 DNA: TGCAGCGTTGCAGAGGACTATGGCTACACCTTC.

The chain uses TRBV11-2 and TRBJ2-7, with 9 bases that match TRBD1. Germline CDR1 reads SGHAT; CDR2 reads FQNNGV. Germline trimming cut 4 bases from V and 5 bases from J; bases unmatched to any gene: 12. The CDR3 is 16 amino acids. The CDR3 spells CASSSQSRTGDDEQYF. The CDR3 nucleotides are TGTGCCAGCAGCTCACAATCTAGGACAGGGGACGACGAGCAGTACTTC.

This clone came up a few times. This chain connects TRBV7-6 to TRBJ2-7; no firm D call. The CDR3 contains 14 residues. Trimming took 3 bases from V and 0 from J, leaving 9 bases between them. Germline loops: CDR1 SGHVS, CDR2 FNYEAQ. The CDR3, as DNA: TGTGCCAGCAGCTTCGGATACGACTCCTACGAGCAGTACTTC. Protein sequence: CASSFGYDSYEQYF.